This is a list of T cell receptor beta chains from one sample in a study of CXCR3-negative and CXCR3-positive naive CD8 T cells. TCRdb re-called the 5' RACE reads, yielding one record per CDR3 amino acid sequence without DNA. The sample has over 100,000 distinct CDR3 sequences; the top ten hold nearly 0.5%. Sequences were obtained from naive CXCR3- CD8+ T cells from blood. These receptors all come from a human donor in good health. Some clones in this sample may be carry-over from other donors' samples. Each CDR3 is given with its conserved first and last residue. Each record gives: V gene, J gene, CDR3 protein.

V gene: TRBV4-3; J gene: TRBJ2-1; CDR3 protein: CASSPQGAGSSYNEQFF
V gene: TRBV28; J gene: TRBJ1-2; CDR3 protein: CASSPLYGYTF
V gene: TRBV4-1; J gene: TRBJ2-1; CDR3 protein: CASSPVAGPYSEQFF
V gene: TRBV7-2; J gene: TRBJ2-6; CDR3 protein: CASSSPGQGKSGANVLTF
V gene: TRBV2; J gene: TRBJ1-2; CDR3 protein: CASTQGLPPGYTF
V gene: TRBV6-5; J gene: TRBJ1-1; CDR3 protein: CASSSPSLMNTEAFF
V gene: TRBV6-5; J gene: TRBJ2-7; CDR3 protein: CASSYVSGRPYEQYF
V gene: TRBV4-1; J gene: TRBJ2-1; CDR3 protein: CASSQVWGGLDRFF
V gene: TRBV27; J gene: TRBJ2-2; CDR3 protein: CASSLGEATGELFF
V gene: TRBV4-1; J gene: TRBJ2-2; CDR3 protein: CASSHPSGKLFF
V gene: TRBV4-3; J gene: TRBJ2-3; CDR3 protein: CASSRRPETSTDTQYF
V gene: TRBV7-2; J gene: TRBJ2-5; CDR3 protein: CASSPSLAEGETQYF
V gene: TRBV29-1; J gene: TRBJ2-1; CDR3 protein: CSVEGPVPFSYNEQFF
V gene: TRBV29-1; J gene: TRBJ1-1; CDR3 protein: CSVRGPNTEAFF
V gene: TRBV19; J gene: TRBJ2-1; CDR3 protein: CASSISGQSSYNEQFF
V gene: TRBV29-1; J gene: TRBJ2-2; CDR3 protein: CSVVAGGLNTGELFF
V gene: TRBV7-9; J gene: TRBJ1-3; CDR3 protein: CASSGTPGRVFSGNTIYF
V gene: TRBV15; J gene: TRBJ2-3; CDR3 protein: CATSREKGSTDTQYF
V gene: TRBV4-1; J gene: TRBJ2-7; CDR3 protein: CASSQGPTQGEQYF
V gene: TRBV2; J gene: TRBJ1-5; CDR3 protein: CASSPTSYSNQPQHF
V gene: TRBV29-1; J gene: TRBJ2-7; CDR3 protein: CSASTGAYEQYF
V gene: TRBV7-2; J gene: TRBJ2-7; CDR3 protein: CASSLYPGVYEQYF
V gene: TRBV6-5; J gene: TRBJ1-6; CDR3 protein: CASSYSIISPLHF
V gene: TRBV7-9; J gene: TRBJ2-2; CDR3 protein: CASRGSQNTGELFF
V gene: TRBV7-9; J gene: TRBJ2-1; CDR3 protein: CASSLERDRGYNEQFF
V gene: TRBV7-8; J gene: TRBJ2-5; CDR3 protein: CASSLLLSSGEETQYF
V gene: TRBV10-1; J gene: TRBJ2-1; CDR3 protein: CARYTLLAGVEYNEQFF
V gene: TRBV29-1; J gene: TRBJ2-1; CDR3 protein: CSVRQGGAYNEQFF
V gene: TRBV7-6; J gene: TRBJ1-5; CDR3 protein: CASSSGGVQPQHF
V gene: TRBV7-8; J gene: TRBJ2-3; CDR3 protein: CASSPRGAGTDTQYF
V gene: TRBV14; J gene: TRBJ2-7; CDR3 protein: CASSQRGGYEQYF
V gene: TRBV5-4; J gene: TRBJ2-7; CDR3 protein: CASSREQSYEQYF
V gene: TRBV14; J gene: TRBJ2-7; CDR3 protein: CASSQDMLSFPYEQYF
V gene: TRBV5-1; J gene: TRBJ2-6; CDR3 protein: CASSLWTGGKVSGANVLTF
V gene: TRBV6-5; J gene: TRBJ2-7; CDR3 protein: CASSYFESSYEQYF
V gene: TRBV4-3; J gene: TRBJ1-1; CDR3 protein: CASRVTGEAFF
V gene: TRBV7-8; J gene: TRBJ2-1; CDR3 protein: CASSALRGALDEQFF
V gene: TRBV20-1; J gene: TRBJ2-7; CDR3 protein: CSARESSVYEQYF
V gene: TRBV27; J gene: TRBJ2-7; CDR3 protein: CASSLSQAWGRRQEQYF
V gene: TRBV7-2; J gene: TRBJ1-1; CDR3 protein: CASRPRVGNTEAFF
V gene: TRBV7-9; J gene: TRBJ1-1; CDR3 protein: CASSSRTALNTESFF
V gene: TRBV5-1; J gene: TRBJ2-5; CDR3 protein: CASSKLATQETQYF
V gene: TRBV29-1; J gene: TRBJ2-5; CDR3 protein: CSVEDPLAGDPGKPQETQYF
V gene: TRBV29-1; J gene: TRBJ1-5; CDR3 protein: CSVPVTNYSNQPQHF
V gene: TRBV6-2/TRBV6-3; J gene: TRBJ1-5; CDR3 protein: CASSYADRWDQPQHF
V gene: TRBV29-1; J gene: TRBJ2-7; CDR3 protein: CSVGDPYNYEQYF
V gene: TRBV13; J gene: TRBJ2-7; CDR3 protein: CASSIRSTGSSYEQYF
V gene: TRBV28; J gene: TRBJ1-6; CDR3 protein: CASSKAGTGELPPLHF
V gene: TRBV29-1; J gene: TRBJ1-1; CDR3 protein: CSVEGIGRGGTEAFF
V gene: TRBV7-9; J gene: TRBJ2-5; CDR3 protein: CASSPPRGQETQYF
V gene: TRBV6-6; J gene: TRBJ2-1; CDR3 protein: CASLGTGYNEQFF
V gene: TRBV5-1; J gene: TRBJ2-5; CDR3 protein: CASSLESSRRETQYF
V gene: TRBV29-1; J gene: TRBJ1-2; CDR3 protein: CSVPGTGGGYTF
V gene: TRBV7-2; J gene: TRBJ2-5; CDR3 protein: CASSHAQETQYF
V gene: TRBV6-2/TRBV6-3; J gene: TRBJ2-7; CDR3 protein: CATGTHSYEQYF
V gene: TRBV14; J gene: TRBJ1-2; CDR3 protein: CASSQVRGANYGYTF
V gene: TRBV5-1; J gene: TRBJ2-7; CDR3 protein: CASSLAATSSYEQYF
V gene: TRBV21-1; J gene: TRBJ2-2; CDR3 protein: CASSKDRCGGRRNTGELFF
V gene: TRBV29-1; J gene: TRBJ2-4; CDR3 protein: CSVEGEGQLAKNIQYF